This TCR beta chain was found in a study of blood T cell repertoires in COVID-19. Germline V lookup: CDR1 SGHAT, CDR2 FQNNGV. The CDR3 consists of 16 residues. J was trimmed by 4 bases and V by 5 bases; bases with no gene match: 7. How the authors handled the data: Reference gene primer amplification in the assay estimated nucleated cell counts. Data came from immunoSEQ multiplex PCR; TCRdb stores just in-frame clones and leaves some out. The D gene and trimming were derived from the DNA, and the V and J assignments and clone size from that table. The table lists around 120,000 clones, 85% to 90% of them singletons.

Sequencing was performed on peripheral blood. J is TRBJ2-5 and V is TRBV11-2; 13 nucleotides match TRBD2. The clonotype comes from an elderly woman with acute or convalescent COVID-19. The CDR3 loop is CASSGGLAGSLETQYF. CDR3 nucleotide sequence: TGTGCCAGCAGCGGGGGACTAGCGGGATCCCTAGAGACCCAGTACTTC.